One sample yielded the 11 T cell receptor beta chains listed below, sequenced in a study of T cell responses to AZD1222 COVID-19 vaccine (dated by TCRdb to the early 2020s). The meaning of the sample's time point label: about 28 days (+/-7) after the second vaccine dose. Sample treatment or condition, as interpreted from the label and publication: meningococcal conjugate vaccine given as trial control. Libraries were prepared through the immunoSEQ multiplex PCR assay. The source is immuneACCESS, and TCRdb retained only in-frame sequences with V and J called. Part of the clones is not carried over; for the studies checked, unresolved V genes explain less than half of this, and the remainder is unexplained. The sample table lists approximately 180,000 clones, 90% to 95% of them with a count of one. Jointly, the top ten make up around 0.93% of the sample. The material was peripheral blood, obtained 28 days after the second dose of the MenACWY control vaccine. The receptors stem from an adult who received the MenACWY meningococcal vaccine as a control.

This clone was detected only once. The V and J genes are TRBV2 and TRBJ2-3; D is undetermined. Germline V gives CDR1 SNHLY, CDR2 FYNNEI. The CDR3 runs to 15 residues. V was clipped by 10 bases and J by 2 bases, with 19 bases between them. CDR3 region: CATSQNNVLTDTQYF. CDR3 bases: TGTGCCACCAGCCAGAATAATGTTCTCACAGATACGCAGTATTTT.

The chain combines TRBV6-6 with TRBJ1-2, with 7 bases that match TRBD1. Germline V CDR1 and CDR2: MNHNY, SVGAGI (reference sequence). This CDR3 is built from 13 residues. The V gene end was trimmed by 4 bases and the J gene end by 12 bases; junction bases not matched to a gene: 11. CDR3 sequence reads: CASSSTGTDQNTF. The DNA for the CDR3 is TGTGCCAGCAGTTCCACCGGGACAGACCAGAACACCTTC.

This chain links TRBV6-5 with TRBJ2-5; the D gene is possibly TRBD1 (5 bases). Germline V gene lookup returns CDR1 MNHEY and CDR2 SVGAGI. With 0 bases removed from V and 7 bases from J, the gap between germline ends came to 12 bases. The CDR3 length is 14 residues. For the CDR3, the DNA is TGTGCCAGCAGTTACTCGAAACAGGTTGGGACCCAGTACTTC. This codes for CASSYSKQVGTQYF.

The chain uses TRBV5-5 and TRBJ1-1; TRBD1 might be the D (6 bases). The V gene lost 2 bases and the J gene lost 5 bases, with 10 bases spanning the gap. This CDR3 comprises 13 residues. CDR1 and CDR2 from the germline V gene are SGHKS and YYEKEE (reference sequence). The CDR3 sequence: CASSLQGGTEAFF. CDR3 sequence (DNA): TGTGCCAGCAGCTTACAGGGTGGTACTGAAGCTTTCTTT.

In DNA form, the CDR3 reads TGTGCCGTAGATAGTCGGGGGAAGGCTTTCTTT. Translated, it gives CAVDSRGKAFF. The rearrangement links TRBV6-1 to TRBJ1-1, with a tentative D call TRBD1 (5 bases). CDR1 is MNHNS and CDR2 is SASEGT in the germline V gene. The V and J ends lost 11 bases and 11 bases respectively, with 18 bases between them. This CDR3 spans 11 amino acids.

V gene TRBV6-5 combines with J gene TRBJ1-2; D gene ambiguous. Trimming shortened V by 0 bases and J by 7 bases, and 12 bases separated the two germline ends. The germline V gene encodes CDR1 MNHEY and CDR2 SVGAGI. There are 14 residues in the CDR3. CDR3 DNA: TGTGCCAGCAGTTACTCGCGGTCCGGGCTTGGCTACACCTTC. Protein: CASSYSRSGLGYTF.

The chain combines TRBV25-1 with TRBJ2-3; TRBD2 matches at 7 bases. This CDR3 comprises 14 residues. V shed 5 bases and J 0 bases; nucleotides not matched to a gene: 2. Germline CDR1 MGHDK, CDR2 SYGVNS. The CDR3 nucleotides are TGTGCCAGCAGTAGTAGCGGGAGCACAGATACGCAGTATTTT. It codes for CASSSSGSTDTQYF. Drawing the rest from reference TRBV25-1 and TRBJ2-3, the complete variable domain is EADIYQTPRYLVIGTGKKITLECSQTMGHDKMYWYQQDPGMELHLIHYSYGVNSTEKGDLSSESTVSRIRTEHFPLTLESARPSHTSQYLCASSSSGSTDTQYFGPGTRLTVL.

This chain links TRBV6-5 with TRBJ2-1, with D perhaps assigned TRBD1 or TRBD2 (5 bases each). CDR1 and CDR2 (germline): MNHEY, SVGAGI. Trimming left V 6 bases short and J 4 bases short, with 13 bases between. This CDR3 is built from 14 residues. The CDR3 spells CASRTPGPYNEQFF. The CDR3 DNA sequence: TGTGCCAGCAGAACTCCGGGACCTTACAATGAGCAGTTCTTC.

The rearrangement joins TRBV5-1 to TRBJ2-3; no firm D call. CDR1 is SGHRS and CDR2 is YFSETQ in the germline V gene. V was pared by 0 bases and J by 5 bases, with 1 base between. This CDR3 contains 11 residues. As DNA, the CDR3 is TGCGCCAGCAGCTTGGGAGATACGCAGTATTTT. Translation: CASSLGDTQYF.

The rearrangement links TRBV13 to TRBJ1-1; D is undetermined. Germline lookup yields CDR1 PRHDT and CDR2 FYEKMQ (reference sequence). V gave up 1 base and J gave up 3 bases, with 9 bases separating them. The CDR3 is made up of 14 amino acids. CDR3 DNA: TGTGCCAGCAGCTTAGACCCTAGCGACACTGAAGCTTTCTTT. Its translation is CASSLDPSDTEAFF.

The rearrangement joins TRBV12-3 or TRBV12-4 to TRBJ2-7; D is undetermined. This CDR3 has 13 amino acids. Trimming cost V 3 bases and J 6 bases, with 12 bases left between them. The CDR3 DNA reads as TGTGCCAGCAGTTTGGCCCCTAAACCCGAGCAGTACTTC. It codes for CASSLAPKPEQYF.